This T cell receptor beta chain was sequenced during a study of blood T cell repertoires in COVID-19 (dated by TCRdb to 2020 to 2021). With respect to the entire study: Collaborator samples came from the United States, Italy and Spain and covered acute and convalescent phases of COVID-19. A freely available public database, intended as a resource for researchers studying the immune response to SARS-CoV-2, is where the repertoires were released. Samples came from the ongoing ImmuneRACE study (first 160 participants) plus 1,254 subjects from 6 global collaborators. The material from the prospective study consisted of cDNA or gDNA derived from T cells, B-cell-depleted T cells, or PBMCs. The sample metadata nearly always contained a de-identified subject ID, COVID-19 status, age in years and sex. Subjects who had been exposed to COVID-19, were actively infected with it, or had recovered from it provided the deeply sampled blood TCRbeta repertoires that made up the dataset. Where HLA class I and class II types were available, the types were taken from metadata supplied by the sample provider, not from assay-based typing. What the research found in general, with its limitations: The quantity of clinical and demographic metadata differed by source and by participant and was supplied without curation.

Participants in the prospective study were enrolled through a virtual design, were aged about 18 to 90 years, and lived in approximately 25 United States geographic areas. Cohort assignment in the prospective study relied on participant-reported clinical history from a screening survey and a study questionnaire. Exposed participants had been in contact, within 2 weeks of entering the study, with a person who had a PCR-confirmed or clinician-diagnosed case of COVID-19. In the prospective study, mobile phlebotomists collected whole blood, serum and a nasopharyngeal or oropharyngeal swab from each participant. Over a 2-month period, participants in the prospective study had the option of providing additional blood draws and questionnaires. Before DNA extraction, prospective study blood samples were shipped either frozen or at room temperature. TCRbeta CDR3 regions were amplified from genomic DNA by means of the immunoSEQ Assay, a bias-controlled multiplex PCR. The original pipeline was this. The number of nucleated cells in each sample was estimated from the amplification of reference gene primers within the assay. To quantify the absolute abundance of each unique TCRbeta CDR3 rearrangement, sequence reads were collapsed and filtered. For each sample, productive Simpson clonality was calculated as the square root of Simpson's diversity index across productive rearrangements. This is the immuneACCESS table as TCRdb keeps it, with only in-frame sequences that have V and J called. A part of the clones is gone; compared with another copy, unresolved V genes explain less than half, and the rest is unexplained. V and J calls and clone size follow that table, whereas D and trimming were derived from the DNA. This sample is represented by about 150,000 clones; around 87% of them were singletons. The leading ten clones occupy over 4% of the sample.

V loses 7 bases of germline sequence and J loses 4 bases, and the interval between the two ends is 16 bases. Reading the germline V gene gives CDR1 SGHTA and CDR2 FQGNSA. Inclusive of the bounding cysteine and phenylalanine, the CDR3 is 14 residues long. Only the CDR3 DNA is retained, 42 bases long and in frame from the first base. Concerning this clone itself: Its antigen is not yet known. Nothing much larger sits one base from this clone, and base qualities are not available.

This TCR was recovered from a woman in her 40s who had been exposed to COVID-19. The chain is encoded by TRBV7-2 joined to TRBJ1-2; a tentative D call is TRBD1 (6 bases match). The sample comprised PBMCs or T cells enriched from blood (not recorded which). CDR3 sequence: CASTLHRETYGYTF. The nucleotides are TGTGCCAGCACGCTGCACAGGGAGACCTATGGCTACACCTTC.